The T cell receptor beta chain described here comes from a study of blood T cells in healthy people across ages. Study-wide background: Roughly one uniquely barcoded beta molecule per two T cells was captured. General study results and limits: Possibly confounding the expanded clonotype changes was the fact that donor CMV status was unknown.

This clonotype was recorded a few times. Its target is not known. This CDR3 has 15 residues. Germline V lookup: CDR1 DFQATT, CDR2 SNEGSKA (reference sequence). V gave up 5 bases and J gave up 2 bases; unmatched junction bases: 8. A second PCR of about 7 to 12 cycles used a sample-barcoded 5' primer and a J-beta primer mix. Tagging of each cDNA molecule was performed by a template-switch adaptor with 12 random nucleotides. TCRdb used MiXCR to reprocess the 5' RACE reads, holding one entry per CDR3 protein. The repertoire includes hundreds of thousands of distinct CDR3 sequences, about 30% of them detected once, and roughly 14% sits in the top ten.

This TCR was recovered from an elderly woman in good health. Sequences were obtained from blood. This chain connects TRBV20-1 to TRBJ2-7; 11 nucleotides align to TRBD2. The DNA of the CDR3 is TGCAGTGCTGCCCGTACTAGCGGGGGAACCTACGAGCAGTACTTC. Protein: CSAARTSGGTYEQYF.